The sequence of this T cell receptor beta chain was determined in a study of cytomegalovirus exposure and HLA in healthy donors. Notes on the study in general: An analysis was carried out later, and it reportedly showed fewer N-insertions in an Asian-associated ancestry cluster than the roughly 700-donor mean. As a later analysis revealed, most CMV-associated TCR beta chains appeared HLA-restricted. Testing in vitro showed a few CMV-associated chains specific for CMV antigens. A previous analysis found most TCR beta V segments productive roughly 90% or roughly 30% of the time.

V shed 0 bases and J 4 bases; nucleotides not matched to a gene: 4. CDR1 is SGHRS, CDR2 YFSETQ, per germline. The CDR3 has 15 amino acids. Primers included in the PCR were 60 Vbeta and 13 Jbeta primers. TCRdb keeps only in-frame clones here, not all; method: immunoSEQ multiplex PCR. Among about 160,000 clones listed, about 72% were seen once. This clone was observed a few times. Its cognate antigen is unknown. The sequence was obtained from a man in his fifties or sixties in good health and CMV-seronegative. The chain carries TRBV5-1 and TRBJ2-3; 8 positions agree with TRBD2. The sequenced sample was PBMCs. The DNA of the CDR3 is TGCGCCAGCAGCTTGGGCGGGGGGTTTGCAGATACGCAGTATTTT. The encoded protein is CASSLGGGFADTQYF.